This T cell receptor (beta chain) was identified during a study of T cells expressing NK-cell markers (dated by TCRdb to about 2020). Context from the whole study: In sorted CD3+CD56+NKG2C+, CD3+CD56+NKG2C- and CD3+CD56-NKG2C+ T-cell subsets from several donors, TCR beta-chain repertoires were profiled. The libraries were sequenced on Illumina HiSeq 2000/2500, MiSeq or NextSeq, producing 2 x 150 bp reads. All eight donors whose samples were sequenced were randomly selected healthy volunteers, three of them men and five women. Among the eight sequenced donors, only one was HCMV-seronegative, while the other seven were HCMV-seropositive. What the study reported, not specific to this receptor: In roughly six donors, the dominant CD3+CD56+NKG2C+ clonotypes ranked among the top 10 CD8+ clonotypes, making up roughly 1.0-8% of CD8+ T cells. Those dominant clonotypes were again the most abundant among CD3+CD56-NKG2C+ cells in a handful of donors, at about 28.3-60.1%. It remained unclear whether the expanded NKG2C-expressing T cell clones were specific for HCMV antigens.

HCMV serostatus was determined by detecting HCMV-specific IgG in serum with a commercial ELISA kit. Peripheral blood mononuclear cells were isolated from blood by Ficoll density gradient centrifugation. The instrument given in TCRdb is Illumina HiSeq 2000. TCR beta cDNA libraries were made by 5'RACE template switching that added a universal primer site and unique molecular identifiers. cDNA synthesis was primed from the TCR beta constant segment and was followed by two successive PCR amplification steps. The authors' analysis ran thus. Reads were demultiplexed and grouped by UMI with MIGEC, and clonotypes were assembled and quantified with MiTCR. Only TCR cDNA sequences supported by at least two reads were kept to exclude erroneous sequences. The tcR package was used for downstream repertoire analysis, and clonotypes were matched between fractions using CDR3 nucleotide sequence together with V segment. VDJmatch was used to annotate antigen specificity against VDJdb, with one amino acid substitution allowed in CDR3. The reads were reprocessed in TCRdb, with one entry per CDR3 protein sequence and no accompanying DNA. TCRdb assigned the V and J calls; the authors' analysis was not used. This sample's table lists over 100,000 distinct CDR3 sequences. The ten largest clones represent roughly 18% of the sample.

On this clonotype itself: Its antigen is still unknown.

The CDR3 covers 13 residues, taking in both the cysteine and the phenylalanine. Only the protein is on record. CDR1 and CDR2, per the germline V gene, are MDHEN and SYDVKM. The sequence joins TRBV28 to TRBJ1-2; absent DNA, TCRdb's TRBD1 call cannot be checked. Sequencing was carried out using blood T cells: a sorted CD56 or NKG2C T cell subset, CD4+ or CD8+ T cells, or bulk PBMC T cells (not recorded which). The receptor's source is a woman aged 18-70 years in good health. The CDR3 here reads CASSLSFGYGYTF.